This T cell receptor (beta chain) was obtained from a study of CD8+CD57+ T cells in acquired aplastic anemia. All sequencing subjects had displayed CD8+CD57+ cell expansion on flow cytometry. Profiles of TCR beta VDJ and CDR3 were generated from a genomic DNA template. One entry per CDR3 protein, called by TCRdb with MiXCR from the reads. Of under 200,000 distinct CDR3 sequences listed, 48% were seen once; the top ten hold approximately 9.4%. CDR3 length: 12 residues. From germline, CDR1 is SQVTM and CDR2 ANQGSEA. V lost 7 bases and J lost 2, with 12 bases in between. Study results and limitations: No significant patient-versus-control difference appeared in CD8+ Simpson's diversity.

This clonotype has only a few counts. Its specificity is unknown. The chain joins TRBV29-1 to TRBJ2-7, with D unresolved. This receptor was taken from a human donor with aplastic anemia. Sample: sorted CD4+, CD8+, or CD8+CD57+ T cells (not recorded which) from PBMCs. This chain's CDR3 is CSAEDGTYEQYF. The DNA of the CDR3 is TGCAGCGCTGAGGACGGAACCTACGAGCAGTACTTC.